A single sample gave rise to the 15 T cell receptor beta chains below, sequenced in a study of T cell repertoires in ileal Crohn's disease. Sequencing used immunoSEQ multiplex PCR; TCRdb keeps in-frame clones, though not all of them. The data show some 16,000 clones, around 90% seen once. Time point given: inflamed ileum from the surgical specimen. Material for sequencing was ileal tissue. All receptors derive from an adult with Crohn's disease.

This sequence joins TRBV7-8 and TRBJ2-2; the match to TRBD2 covers 10 bases. The trim removed 10 bases at V and 7 bases at J, leaving 12 bases unmatched. The CDR3 extends over 15 amino acids. The germline gives CDR1 SGHVS, CDR2 FQNEAQ. CDR3 DNA sequence: TGTGCCACGGTTACGGGACTAGCGTATAGCGGGGAGCTGTTTTTT. It is translated as CATVTGLAYSGELFF. The whole variable domain, filled in from reference TRBV7-8 and TRBJ2-2, reads GAGVSQSPRYKVAKRGQDVALRCDPISGHVSLFWYQQALGQGPEFLTYFQNEAQLDKSGLPSDRFFAERPEGSVSTLKIQRTQQEDSAVYLCATVTGLAYSGELFFGEGSRLTVL.

The chain recombines TRBV13 with TRBJ1-1; D remains ambiguous. CDR1 PRHDT and CDR2 FYEKMQ come from the germline V gene (reference sequence). Trimming stripped 5 bases from V and 3 bases from J, with 16 bases between. The CDR3 is made up of 15 amino acids. CDR3 protein: CASSPPTLLDTEAFF. CDR3 DNA: TGTGCCAGCAGCCCCCCCACGCTACTGGACACTGAAGCTTTCTTT.

The chain combines TRBV6-5 with TRBJ2-2; TRBD1 agrees at 10 bases. The CDR3 has 15 amino acids. V lost 6 bases and J lost 3; bases outside the gene matches: 4. Per the germline V gene, CDR1 is MNHEY and CDR2 is SVGAGI. The CDR3 DNA sequence: TGTGCCAGCAGAACCGGGACAGGGGACACCGGGGAGCTGTTTTTT. Protein: CASRTGTGDTGELFF.

The chain uses TRBV6-5 and TRBJ2-7; TRBD1 matches 7 bases. The CDR3 is 15 residues long. V shed 5 bases, J shed 6 bases, and the junction held 13 bases outside the gene matches. Germline CDR1 is MNHEY and CDR2 is SVGAGI. CDR3 residues: CASSGRGQVGGEQYF. DNA for the CDR3: TGTGCCAGCAGTGGACGCGGACAGGTAGGGGGCGAGCAGTACTTC.

The chain is built from TRBV25-1 and TRBJ1-2; no reliable D call. CDR1 is MGHDK and CDR2 is SYGVNS in the germline V gene. The CDR3 is 12 residues long. The V and J ends lost 4 bases and 7 bases respectively, with 10 bases between them. The DNA for the CDR3 is TGTGCCAGCAGTGGCTCAACCCCTGGCTACACCTTC. It is translated as CASSGSTPGYTF.

A note on this clone: In the same sample, other DNA sequences code for this CDR3. The J gene is TRBJ2-1, the V gene TRBV4-1, with D possibly TRBD1 on 5 matching bases. The length of the CDR3 is 14 residues. Germline values: CDR1 MGHRA, CDR2 YSYEKL. Trimming stripped 0 bases from V and 4 bases from J, with 7 bases between. CDR3 amino acids: CASSQEPGYNEQFF. CDR3 sequence (DNA): TGCGCCAGCAGCCAAGAACCAGGGTACAATGAGCAGTTCTTC.

This clone was counted between two and nine times. V usage is TRBV10-3 and J usage is TRBJ1-2; D perhaps matches TRBD1 (5 bases). Trimming shortened V by 8 bases and J by 8 bases, and 18 bases separated the two germline ends. Germline V gene data show CDR1 as ENHRY and CDR2 as SYGVKD. This CDR3 region has 13 residues. CDR3 protein: CAIERGGLEGYTF. In DNA form, the CDR3 reads TGTGCCATCGAGAGGGGCGGCCTGGAAGGCTACACCTTC.

The chain carries TRBV7-3 and TRBJ2-2, with D unresolved. The CDR3 covers 14 residues. Germline values: CDR1 SGHTA, CDR2 FQGTGA. V lost 5 bases and J lost 7, with 14 bases in between. CDR3 protein: CASSPTNLGGELFF. The CDR3 bases are TGTGCCAGCAGCCCGACCAACCTGGGCGGGGAGCTGTTTTTT.

The genes are TRBV19 and TRBJ2-5; D unresolved. The CDR3 has 12 residues. The ends were cut back, 5 bases at V and 0 bases at J, with 4 bases in the middle. In germline, CDR1 is LNHDA, CDR2 SQIVND (reference sequence). As DNA, the CDR3 is TGTGCCAGTAGTCCAGACCAAGAGACCCAGTACTTC. Residues: CASSPDQETQYF.

The chain is built from TRBV5-1 and TRBJ2-7; D possibly uses TRBD1 or TRBD2 (5 bases each). Germline V gene lookup returns CDR1 SGHRS and CDR2 YFSETQ. CDR3 length equals 14 residues. Trimming removed 7 bases at V and 2 bases at J, with 16 bases between. The CDR3 loop is CASSPTGATYEQYF. The CDR3, as DNA: TGCGCCAGCTCCCCGACCGGGGCTACCTACGAGCAGTACTTC.

The table lists this clone with a few counts. The gene calls are TRBV5-6 and TRBJ1-5, with D maybe TRBD1 (6 bases). Per the germline V gene, CDR1 is SGHDT and CDR2 is YYEEEE. The germline V and J ends were trimmed by 0 bases and 3 bases, with 16 bases remaining between them. This CDR3 is 17 amino acids long. The CDR3 nucleotides are TGTGCCAGCAGCTTGGGGTTTCGGGGACAACTCAATCAGCCCCAGCATTTT. This encodes CASSLGFRGQLNQPQHF. Together with reference TRBV5-6 and TRBJ1-5, the CDR3 gives the full variable domain: DAGVTQSPTHLIKTRGQQVTLRCSPKSGHDTVSWYQQALGQGPQFIFQYYEEEERQRGNFPDRFSGHQFPNYSSELNVNALLLGDSALYLCASSLGFRGQLNQPQHFGDGTRLSIL.

V and J are TRBV9 and TRBJ2-1; possibly TRBD1 or TRBD2 for D (5 bases each). The CDR3 runs to 14 residues. V was shortened by 0 bases and J by 9 bases, with 13 bases between the two germline ends. Germline V gives CDR1 SGDLS, CDR2 YYNGEE. The CDR3 nucleotides are TGTGCCAGCAGCGTAGGGGTGGGGGTAGGTGAGCAGTTCTTC. It specifies CASSVGVGVGEQFF.

The genes are TRBV5-6 and TRBJ2-7; D possibly matches TRBD1 or TRBD2 (6 bases each). The germline CDR1 and CDR2 sequences are SGHDT and YYEEEE. V shed 2 bases and J shed 2 bases, with 11 bases lying between them. The CDR3 has 14 residues. CDR3 bases: TGTGCCAGCAGCTTAGGGAGGACAGCCTACGAGCAGTACTTC. Its translation is CASSLGRTAYEQYF.

The chain is built from TRBV5-4 and TRBJ1-2; no firm D call. The CDR3 runs 15 residues. CDR1 and CDR2 from the germline V gene are SGHNT and YYREEE (reference sequence). V was shortened by 0 bases and J by 4 bases, with 13 bases between the two germline ends. CDR3 sequence reads: CASSLGESPSYGYTF. For the CDR3, the DNA is TGTGCCAGCAGCTTGGGGGAATCGCCATCCTATGGCTACACCTTC.

This chain uses TRBV4-3 with TRBJ2-6; no clear D. In germline, CDR1 is LGHNA, CDR2 YSLEER. The V and J ends lost 0 bases and 15 bases respectively, with 9 bases between them. CDR3 length: 12 amino acids. The CDR3 sequence: CASSQDFLSLTF. The CDR3 DNA is TGCGCCAGCAGCCAAGATTTTCTTTCCCTGACTTTC.